These 30 T cell receptor beta chains share one sample of origin, sequenced in a study of shared clonotypes between healthy human individuals. Only in-frame clones appear in the TCRdb table, and some are missing; sequencing was by immunoSEQ multiplex PCR. The sample carries under 1,900,000 clones, around 98.5% recorded once. Sequenced input: naive CD4+ T cells sorted from blood. The sample's subset: CD45RA+ positively selected. These receptor sequences come from a man aged 25 to 40 in good health.

The chain is built from TRBV9 and TRBJ2-3, with 11 nucleotides matching TRBD2. The CDR3 consists of 16 residues. Germline CDR1 and CDR2: SGDLS and YYNGEE. V lost 4 bases, J lost 5 bases, and 9 bases stayed unmatched. As DNA, the CDR3 is TGTGCCAGCAGCCTTTTAGCGGGAGGGCCGGGAGATACGCAGTATTTT. The encoded protein is CASSLLAGGPGDTQYF.

The chain joins TRBV6-5 to TRBJ1-1, with D possibly TRBD1 on 5 matching bases. V shed 7 bases and J shed 4 bases, with 13 bases lying between them. The CDR3 is 13 amino acids. Germline V gene sequence: CDR1 MNHEY, CDR2 SVGAGI. The CDR3 is CASTWGPSTEAFF. The CDR3 DNA reads as TGTGCCAGCACCTGGGGCCCAAGCACTGAAGCTTTCTTT.

The rearrangement uses TRBV7-2 and TRBJ2-5; no reliable D call. The CDR3 length is 14 residues. The germline V gene encodes CDR1 SGHTA and CDR2 FQGNSA. Trimming removed 1 base at V and 2 bases at J, with 8 bases between. The CDR3 region is CASSLVARQETQYF. CDR3 DNA: TGTGCCAGCAGCTTAGTCGCTAGACAAGAGACCCAGTACTTC.

The V call is TRBV11-2, the J call TRBJ1-2; no definite D call. CDR3 length equals 15 residues. Trimming removed 4 bases at V and 2 bases at J, with 14 bases between. Germline V gives CDR1 SGHAT, CDR2 FQNNGV. The CDR3 loop reads CASSSTTDGNYGYTF. DNA of the CDR3: TGTGCCAGCAGCTCCACAACCGACGGGAACTATGGCTACACCTTC.

A single count supports this clone. The chain is built from TRBV5-6 and TRBJ2-5; 8 nucleotides agree with TRBD2. Unmatched junction bases numbered 6, after V lost 3 bases and J lost 5 bases. Germline CDR1 reads SGHDT; CDR2 reads YYEEEE. This CDR3 is 14 amino acids long. The CDR3 reads CASSSISGKETQYF. In DNA, the CDR3 is TGTGCCAGCAGCTCGATTAGCGGGAAGGAGACCCAGTACTTC.

J is TRBJ2-1 and V is TRBV27, with a possible D match to TRBD1 (6 bases). CDR3 length: 14 amino acids. Germline V gene data show CDR1 as MNHEY and CDR2 as SMNVEV (reference sequence). Trimming took 8 bases from V and 4 from J, leaving 15 bases between them. The CDR3 here is CASGVTGRYNEQFF. CDR3 DNA sequence: TGTGCCAGCGGGGTGACAGGTCGGTACAATGAGCAGTTCTTC.

This chain links TRBV14 with TRBJ2-1; 9 bases agree with TRBD1. The V segment lost 6 bases and the J segment 12 bases; nucleotides outside the gene matches: 9. Germline V gene data show CDR1 as SGHDN and CDR2 as FVKESK. This CDR3 has 13 residues. The CDR3 bases are TGTGCCAGCAGTTCCGGGACAGGGTTGACGCAGTTCTTC. Protein: CASSSGTGLTQFF.

The chain couples TRBV7-9 to TRBJ2-7; D tentatively reads TRBD1 or TRBD2 (5 bases each). Trimming took off 5 bases at V and 4 bases at J, with 15 bases between the two ends. Looked up from germline, CDR1 is SEHNR and CDR2 is FQNEAQ (reference sequence). The CDR3 length is 14 residues. The CDR3 sequence is CASSARDPRYEQYF. The CDR3 DNA follows: TGTGCCAGCAGCGCCCGGGACCCAAGATACGAGCAGTACTTC.

V is TRBV11-1 and J is TRBJ1-1, with unresolved D. The CDR3 totals 14 residues. Deletions cut 2 bases from V and 6 bases from J, with 13 bases between. Germline CDR1 is SGHAT and CDR2 is FQDESV (reference sequence). The CDR3 reads CASSLRVNVAEAFF. In nucleotides, the CDR3 is TGTGCCAGCAGCTTACGGGTGAACGTCGCTGAAGCTTTCTTT.

The rearrangement joins TRBV7-9 to TRBJ1-5, with a weak D call TRBD1 (6 bases). The CDR3 totals 16 residues. Trimming pared 6 bases from V and 0 bases from J, leaving 15 bases between. In germline, CDR1 is SEHNR, CDR2 FQNEAQ (reference sequence). The CDR3 DNA is TGTGCCAGCAGTTCTTACAGGGAAAATAGCAATCAGCCCCAGCATTTT. Residues: CASSSYRENSNQPQHF.

This clone appeared once. The junction shows a germline mismatch at one end, possibly a read error. The chain's CDR3 is CASSLGSGIYSEQFF. The CDR3 nucleotides read TGCGCCAGCAGCTTGGGGTCAGGGATCTACAGTGAGCAGTTCTTC. The rearrangement joins TRBV5-1 to TRBJ2-1; a weak D match, TRBD1 (5 bases). Germline CDR1 and CDR2: SGHRS and YFSETQ. The CDR3 covers 15 residues.

This chain joins TRBV5-1 and TRBJ1-4; maybe TRBD1 (6 bases). The germline V and J ends were trimmed by 7 bases and 7 bases, with 14 bases remaining between them. This CDR3 has 13 residues. From germline, CDR1 is SGHRS and CDR2 YFSETQ. In DNA form, the CDR3 reads TGCGCCAGCTGCAGGGGAATTGGTGAAAAACTGTTTTTT. It specifies CASCRGIGEKLFF.

The chain carries TRBV30 and TRBJ2-2; D remains ambiguous. Trimming removed 1 base from V and 8 bases from J, with 5 bases in between. The CDR3 length is 11 residues. The germline CDR1 and CDR2 sequences are GTSNPN and SVGIG (reference sequence). Here the CDR3 reads CAWSDSGELFF. CDR3 coding DNA: TGTGCCTGGAGTGATTCGGGGGAGCTGTTTTTT.

The chain joins TRBV6-5 to TRBJ2-1; no firm D call. The V gene's germline CDR1 is MNHEY and CDR2 SVGAGI. Trimming took off 4 bases at V and 9 bases at J, with 10 bases between the two ends. The CDR3 loop spans 12 amino acids. CDR3 nucleotides: TGTGCCAGCAGTTCACCCTCCGGTGAGCAGTTCTTC. Its translation is CASSSPSGEQFF.

The genes are TRBV6-6 and TRBJ2-7; 7 bases agree with TRBD2. With V trimmed by 0 bases and J by 4 bases, 6 bases remained unmatched. There are 15 residues in the CDR3. Germline lookup yields CDR1 MNHNY and CDR2 SVGAGI (reference sequence). In DNA, the CDR3 is TGTGCCAGCAGTTACTCGGCGGGAGCAGGATACGAGCAGTACTTC. Amino acids: CASSYSAGAGYEQYF.

The rearrangement uses TRBV4-3 and TRBJ2-2; no definite D call. The germline CDR1 and CDR2 sequences are LGHNA and YSLEER. Trimming cost V 1 base and J 2 bases, with 11 bases left between them. The CDR3 is made up of 16 amino acids. The CDR3 here is CASSQGVWGNTGELFF. CDR3 DNA: TGCGCCAGCAGCCAAGGCGTGTGGGGAAACACCGGGGAGCTGTTTTTT.

This clone has only a few counts. J is TRBJ1-3 and V is TRBV7-9, with unresolved D. Trimming took 1 base from V and 6 from J, leaving 4 bases between them. The CDR3 sequence is 12 residues long. Germline V gene lookup returns CDR1 SEHNR and CDR2 FQNEAQ (reference sequence). CDR3 region: CASSLDINTIYF. In DNA, the CDR3 is TGTGCCAGCAGCTTAGACATAAACACCATATATTTT.

The chain links TRBV2 to TRBJ1-4, with TRBD1 as a possible D gene (6 bases). From germline, CDR1 is SNHLY and CDR2 FYNNEI. This CDR3 is built from 13 residues. V was shortened by 2 bases and J by 10 bases, with 11 bases between the two germline ends. The CDR3 sequence: CASSEYGGAKLFF. In DNA, the CDR3 is TGTGCCAGCAGTGAATATGGGGGGGCAAAACTGTTTTTT.

The V call is TRBV7-9, the J call TRBJ2-7; the D is unclear. Deletions cut 7 bases from V and 0 bases from J, with 10 bases between. CDR1 and CDR2 (germline): SEHNR, FQNEAQ (reference sequence). The CDR3 extends over 13 amino acids. The CDR3 loop is CASTPWASYEQYF. The CDR3 DNA reads TGTGCCAGCACCCCCTGGGCCTCCTACGAGCAGTACTTC.

V is TRBV5-1 and J is TRBJ2-5, with 9 bases matching TRBD1. V shed 4 bases and J 1 base; nucleotides not matched to a gene: 5. Germline CDR1 reads SGHRS; CDR2 reads YFSETQ. The CDR3 is made up of 15 amino acids. CDR3 DNA: TGCGCCAGCAGCGATGGACAGGGGTCCCAAGAGACCCAGTACTTC. This sequence encodes CASSDGQGSQETQYF.

The chain employs TRBV9 and TRBJ1-2, with D tentatively TRBD1 (5 bases). V was pared by 5 bases and J by 8 bases, with 10 bases between. This CDR3 has 11 residues. Germline CDR1 and CDR2: SGDLS and YYNGEE. In nucleotides, the CDR3 is TGTGCCAGCAGGCAGGGAGGCGGCTACACCTTC. Encoded protein: CASRQGGGYTF.

The V call is TRBV5-1, the J call TRBJ2-3; 8 bases map to TRBD2. The CDR3 sequence is 16 residues long. J gave up 6 bases and V 0 bases, and 9 bases lay outside the gene matches. Germline values: CDR1 SGHRS, CDR2 YFSETQ. CDR3 in DNA: TGCGCCAGCAGCTTGGGACTCAGCGGGAGCGGCGATACGCAGTATTTT. Translating gives CASSLGLSGSGDTQYF. The full variable domain, with the rest looked up from reference TRBV5-1 and TRBJ2-3, is KAGVTQTPRYLIKTRGQQVTLSCSPISGHRSVSWYQQTPGQGLQFLFEYFSETQRNKGNFPGRFSGRQFSNSRSEMNVSTLELGDSALYLCASSLGLSGSGDTQYFGPGTRLTVL.

The CDR3 DNA sequence: TGTGCCAGCAGCCAAGATTTGGTAGCGGCGGAATCTCTACGATGGCAGTACTTC. Translated, it gives CASSQDLVAAESLRWQYF. The chain employs TRBV14 and TRBJ2-7; perhaps TRBD2 as D (6 bases). Trimming removed 0 bases at V and 9 bases at J, with 27 bases between. The CDR3 covers 18 residues. Germline values: CDR1 SGHDN, CDR2 FVKESK.

The rearrangement links TRBV14 to TRBJ1-1; D is ambiguous. Trimming removed 4 bases from V and 0 bases from J, with 9 bases in between. This CDR3 is 14 amino acids long. The germline gives CDR1 SGHDN, CDR2 FVKESK. The CDR3 DNA reads TGTGCCAGCAGCCGTGGGGTTATGAACACTGAAGCTTTCTTT. As protein: CASSRGVMNTEAFF.

This chain uses TRBV9 with TRBJ2-3, with D unresolved. The CDR3 length is 14 residues. From germline, CDR1 is SGDLS and CDR2 YYNGEE. The germline V and J ends were trimmed by 3 bases and 3 bases, with 11 bases remaining between them. This chain's CDR3 is CASSAAFVTDTQYF. The CDR3 DNA is TGTGCCAGCAGCGCCGCCTTCGTTACAGATACGCAGTATTTT.

The chain links TRBV5-1 to TRBJ1-6; the D is unclear. V lost 4 bases, J lost 8 bases, and 10 bases lay in between. Germline V CDR1 and CDR2: SGHRS, YFSETQ. CDR3 length: 13 amino acids. The CDR3 spells CASSPDADSPLHF. CDR3 nucleotides: TGCGCCAGCAGCCCGGACGCGGATTCACCCCTCCACTTT.

The chain links TRBV5-1 to TRBJ2-3; 11 positions match TRBD2. The CDR3 runs to 15 residues. V was clipped by 3 bases and J by 5 bases; unmatched bases: 5. Germline CDR1 reads SGHRS; CDR2 reads YFSETQ. The CDR3 region has the DNA TGCGCCAGCAGCTCAGGGACTAGCGGTAGAGATACGCAGTATTTT. It codes for CASSSGTSGRDTQYF.

In DNA, the CDR3 is TGCGCCAGCAGGCCGCAACTAGCGGGAGCCAATTACGACGAGCAGTACTTC. Amino acid sequence: CASRPQLAGANYDEQYF. The gene calls are TRBV5-1 and TRBJ2-7; 11 bases line up with TRBD2. The V gene's germline CDR1 is SGHRS and CDR2 YFSETQ. The length of the CDR3 is 17 residues. V gave up 5 bases and J gave up 5 bases; unmatched junction bases: 15.

This clone came up once. V is TRBV19 and J is TRBJ2-5; D is perhaps TRBD1 (6 bases). Trimming removed 3 bases from V and 4 bases from J, with 12 bases in between. This CDR3 contains 14 residues. Germline assignment: CDR1 LNHDA and CDR2 SQIVND (reference sequence). CDR3 nucleotide sequence: TGTGCCAGTAGTATGAGGCAGGGGATAGAGACCCAGTACTTC. Translating gives CASSMRQGIETQYF.

The chain combines TRBV15 with TRBJ2-5, with a tentative D call TRBD1 (6 bases). The V end lost 5 bases, the J end lost 5 bases, and 18 bases lay between the germline ends. The CDR3 length is 15 residues. CDR1 is LNHNV and CDR2 is YYDKDF in the germline V gene (reference sequence). The CDR3 here is CATSPRGRGWETQYF. The CDR3 DNA follows: TGTGCCACCAGCCCGAGAGGCAGGGGCTGGGAGACCCAGTACTTC.